The present T cell receptor beta chain was sequenced within a study of cytomegalovirus exposure and HLA in healthy donors. Trimming removed 3 bases at V and 4 bases at J, with 7 bases between. This CDR3 is 13 amino acids long. Germline-derived CDR1 and CDR2 are LNHDA and SQIVND (reference sequence). Researchers ran the PCR with 60 Vbeta and 13 Jbeta primers. TCRdb keeps only in-frame clones here, not all; method: immunoSEQ multiplex PCR. In the table there are roughly 160,000 clones, about 83% of which are singletons. This sequence originates from a woman aged 25 to 45 in good health and CMV-seronegative. The sample consisted of PBMCs. The gene calls are TRBV19 and TRBJ1-5, with D uncertain. For the CDR3, the DNA is TGTGCCAGTAGTATCTCGGGGAATCAGCCCCAGCATTTT. Residues: CASSISGNQPQHF.